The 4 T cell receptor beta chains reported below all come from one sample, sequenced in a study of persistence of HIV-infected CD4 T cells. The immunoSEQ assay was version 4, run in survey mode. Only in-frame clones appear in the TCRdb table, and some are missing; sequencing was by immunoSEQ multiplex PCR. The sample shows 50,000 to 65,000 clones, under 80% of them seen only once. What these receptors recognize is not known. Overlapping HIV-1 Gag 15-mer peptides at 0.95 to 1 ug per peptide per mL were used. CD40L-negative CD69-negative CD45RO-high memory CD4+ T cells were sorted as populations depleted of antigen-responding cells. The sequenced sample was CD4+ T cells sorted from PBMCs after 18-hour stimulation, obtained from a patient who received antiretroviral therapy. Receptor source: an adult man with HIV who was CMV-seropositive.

The CDR3 loop is CASTLGFGPYEQYF. CDR3 in DNA: TGTGCCAGTACCCTGGGTTTTGGCCCCTACGAGCAGTACTTC. This chain connects TRBV27 to TRBJ2-7; D unclear. The V and J ends lost 9 bases and 2 bases respectively, with 17 bases between them. CDR1 and CDR2 from the germline V gene are MNHEY and SMNVEV (reference sequence). The CDR3 totals 14 residues.

CDR3 residues: CASSSTASFGQGADAAFF. The CDR3 bases are TGTGCCAGCAGTTCGACAGCAAGTTTTGGACAGGGGGCTGATGCGGCTTTCTTT. The gene calls are TRBV28 and TRBJ1-1; 11 nucleotides align to TRBD1. Germline V gene sequence: CDR1 MDHEN, CDR2 SYDVKM. The CDR3 covers 18 residues. J lost 11 bases, V lost 4 bases, and 21 bases had no gene match.

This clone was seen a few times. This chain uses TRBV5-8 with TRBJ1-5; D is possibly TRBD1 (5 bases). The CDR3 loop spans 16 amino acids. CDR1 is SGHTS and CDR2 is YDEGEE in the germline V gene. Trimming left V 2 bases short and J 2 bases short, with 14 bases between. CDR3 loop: CASSFALTGGNQPQHF. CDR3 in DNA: TGTGCCAGCAGCTTTGCCCTCACGGGGGGCAATCAGCCCCAGCATTTT.

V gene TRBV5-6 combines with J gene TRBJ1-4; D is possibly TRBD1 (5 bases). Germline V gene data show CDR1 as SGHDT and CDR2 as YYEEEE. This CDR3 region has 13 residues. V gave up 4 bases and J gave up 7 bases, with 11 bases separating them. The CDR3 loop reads CASSNRQREKLFF. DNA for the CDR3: TGTGCCAGCAGCAACCGACAGCGTGAAAAACTGTTTTTT.